Each of the 5 T cell receptor beta chains below was sequenced from the same sample in a study of CD8 T cells in Susac syndrome. RNA totalling roughly 0.45 to 1 ug underwent reverse transcription with random hexamers. From the immunoSEQ multiplex PCR reads, TCRdb called clonotypes with MiXCR, one entry per CDR3 protein. Here the sample spans approximately 190,000 distinct CDR3 sequences, 90% to 97% being singletons. Sequenced: CD4+ T cells from PBMCs. The receptors were sampled from a human donor with Susac syndrome.

The V and J genes are TRBV29-1 and TRBJ1-1; possibly TRBD1 for D (5 bases). The CDR3 totals 12 residues. Germline V lookup: CDR1 SQVTM, CDR2 ANQGSEA. CDR3 amino acids: CAVKGRVTEAFF. The CDR3 region has the DNA TGCGCCGTCAAGGGGAGAGTCACTGAAGCTTTCTTT.

This chain uses TRBV15 with TRBJ2-1, with TRBD2 identical over 7 bases. With V trimmed by 5 bases and J by 12 bases, 10 bases remained unmatched. The CDR3 has 13 residues. The germline gives CDR1 LNHNV, CDR2 YYDKDF (reference sequence). The CDR3 sequence is CATSPWDYSGQFF. CDR3 nucleotide sequence: TGTGCCACCAGCCCCTGGGACTATTCGGGGCAGTTCTTC.

The chain employs TRBV20-1 and TRBJ2-5; 12 bases line up with TRBD2. Germline V CDR1 and CDR2: DFQATT, SNEGSKA (reference sequence). J was trimmed by 1 base and V by 3 bases; bases with no gene match: 6. The CDR3 is 16 amino acids. This chain's CDR3 is CSARGGTSGSQETQYF. The CDR3 nucleotides are TGCAGTGCTAGGGGAGGGACTAGCGGGTCCCAAGAGACCCAGTACTTC.

The chain combines TRBV4-1 with TRBJ2-2; D is undetermined. CDR1 and CDR2 (germline): MGHRA, YSYEKL. The CDR3 covers 14 residues. The V and J ends lost 4 bases and 3 bases respectively, with 9 bases between them. For the CDR3, the DNA is TGCGCCAGCAGCCCAGACATACACACCGGGGAGCTGTTTTTT. Protein sequence: CASSPDIHTGELFF.

V usage is TRBV20-1 and J usage is TRBJ2-4; TRBD2 aligns across 8 bases. The CDR3 has 15 amino acids. The V gene's germline CDR1 is DFQATT and CDR2 SNEGSKA (reference sequence). V lost 1 base and J lost 8; bases outside the gene matches: 10. CDR3: CSARGWTSRADIQYF. The CDR3 nucleotides are TGCAGTGCTAGAGGTTGGACTAGCCGGGCGGACATTCAGTACTTC.